The 9 T cell receptor beta chains presented below share a single source sample, sequenced in a study of cytomegalovirus exposure and HLA in healthy donors. With 60 Vbeta and 13 Jbeta primers, the PCR was carried out. Repertoires were generated with immunoSEQ multiplex PCR, while TCRdb's copy carries only in-frame clones and drops some. The sample lists approximately 150,000 clones; about 77% were seen once. The specimen was PBMCs. The receptors originated from a woman in her thirties or forties in good health and CMV-seropositive.

The gene calls are TRBV5-4 and TRBJ2-3; 7 bases map to TRBD2. Germline values: CDR1 SGHNT, CDR2 YYREEE (reference sequence). J was trimmed by 2 bases and V by 10 bases; bases with no gene match: 7. The CDR3 runs 13 residues. The DNA of the CDR3 is TGTGCCGGCCGGGGAGGGGCCACAGATACGCAGTATTTT. This sequence encodes CAGRGGATDTQYF. Filled out from reference TRBV5-4 and TRBJ2-3, the complete variable domain reads ETGVTQSPTHLIKTRGQQVTLRCSSQSGHNTVSWYQQALGQGPQFIFQYYREEENGRGNFPPRFSGLQFPNYSSELNVNALELDDSALYLCAGRGGATDTQYFGPGTRLTVL.

The chain has TRBV6-5 and TRBJ2-7; 10 bases match TRBD2. With 5 bases clipped from V and 7 bases from J, the junction kept 8 bases outside the gene matches. This CDR3 spans 14 amino acids. The germline V gene has CDR1 MNHEY and CDR2 SVGAGI. The CDR3 is CASSQTSGLGEQYF. The CDR3 region has the DNA TGTGCCAGCAGTCAGACTAGCGGGTTGGGGGAGCAGTACTTC.

V gene TRBV11-3 combines with J gene TRBJ1-4, with D maybe TRBD1 (6 bases). This CDR3 is built from 15 residues. Germline values: CDR1 SGHNT, CDR2 YENEEA. The germline V and J ends were trimmed by 5 bases and 4 bases, with 14 bases remaining between them. The CDR3 nucleotides are TGTGCCAGCAGCAAATCCCAGGGGTTTAATGAAAAACTGTTTTTT. Translation: CASSKSQGFNEKLFF.

This clone was counted between two and nine times. V usage is TRBV7-7 and J usage is TRBJ2-1; 12 bases match TRBD2. Trimming took 4 bases from V and 6 from J; bases not matched to a gene: 4. The CDR3 loop spans 15 amino acids. Per the germline V gene, CDR1 is SSHAT and CDR2 is FNYEAQ (reference sequence). CDR3 in amino acids: CASSSRLAGANEQFF. The CDR3 nucleotides are TGTGCCAGCAGCTCACGACTAGCGGGGGCCAATGAGCAGTTCTTC.

The chain combines TRBV27 with TRBJ2-3; D is perhaps TRBD2 (6 bases). The CDR3 covers 15 residues. Germline V CDR1 and CDR2: MNHEY, SMNVEV (reference sequence). Between the trimmed V and J ends, which lost 7 bases and 1 base, there was a span of 15 bases. This chain's CDR3 is CASILQGGGTDTQYF. The CDR3 nucleotides are TGTGCCAGCATCTTGCAGGGCGGGGGCACAGATACGCAGTATTTT.

This clone was counted a few times. The CDR3 loop is CASSVDGSSYNEQFF. CDR3 coding DNA: TGCGCCAGCAGCGTGGACGGGAGCTCCTACAATGAGCAGTTCTTC. This chain joins TRBV5-1 and TRBJ2-1; possibly TRBD2 for D (6 bases). Trimming removed 4 bases from V and 0 bases from J, with 11 bases in between. Germline V gene lookup returns CDR1 SGHRS and CDR2 YFSETQ. The CDR3 is 15 amino acids.

The chain is built from TRBV27 and TRBJ1-4; D remains ambiguous. V lost 4 bases, J lost 0 bases, and 15 bases lay in between. Germline CDR1 MNHEY, CDR2 SMNVEV (reference sequence). There are 17 residues in the CDR3. The CDR3 bases are TGTGCCAGCAGTTCTGGGCAACCCGCCGCAACTAATGAAAAACTGTTTTTT. This translates into CASSSGQPAATNEKLFF.

The chain couples TRBV7-2 to TRBJ1-2; 10 positions agree with TRBD1. The CDR3 is 16 amino acids. CDR1 SGHTA and CDR2 FQGNSA come from the germline V gene. Unmatched junction bases numbered 9, after V lost 3 bases and J lost 5 bases. The CDR3 DNA reads as TGTGCCAGCAGCTTGACAGGGGGCGCGAACTCTTATGGCTACACCTTC. Residues: CASSLTGGANSYGYTF.

On this clone itself: At the DNA level, this CDR3 is encoded by other sequences in the same sample as well. The rearrangement links TRBV18 to TRBJ2-7; 8 bases map to TRBD1. The CDR3 consists of 12 residues. The germline CDR1 and CDR2 sequences are KGHSH and LQKENI. V lost 4 bases, J lost 6 bases, and 2 bases stayed unmatched. CDR3 nucleotides: TGTGCCAGCTCACGTACAGGGGGCGAGCAGTACTTC. This translates into CASSRTGGEQYF.